This TCR beta chain was captured by sequencing in a study of graft-versus-host responses after intestinal transplantation. The germline V and J ends were trimmed by 8 bases and 8 bases, with 20 bases remaining between them. The CDR3 spans 14 residues. The germline gives CDR1 SGDLS, CDR2 YYNGEE. Libraries were prepared by immunoSEQ multiplex PCR; TCRdb keeps only in-frame clonotypes and omits some of them. The sample holds about 10,000 clones, roughly a third seen once. Points from the study as a whole: Among recipient marrow samples, GvH clones were found; some appeared first in ileum or blood.

Responder cells labeled with CFSE (around 200,000) were co-plated with irradiated stimulator cells labeled with violet dye (around 200,000). The sample here was alloreactive CD8+ T cells from a mixed lymphocyte reaction culture, taken before intestinal transplant. Subset of the sample: CFSE-low proliferating T cells sorted from approximately 6-day pre-transplant mixed lymphocyte reaction (GvH or HvG direction). The chain links TRBV9 to TRBJ1-3; D uncertain. This TCR came from a human patient who received an intestinal transplant. In nucleotides, the CDR3 is TGTGCCAGTTCGGAAACACCTCGAGAGGACACCATATATTTT. This sequence encodes CASSETPREDTIYF.